These 11 T cell receptor beta chains share one sample of origin, sequenced in a study of brain metastases from non-small cell lung cancer. Profiled with immunoSEQ multiplex PCR; TCRdb holds only in-frame clones, not every one. Of around 1,400 clones listed, almost 90% are singletons. The source material was primary lung tumor tissue. These TCRs come from a donor at least 40 years old with non-small cell lung cancer.

This clone was detected once. The chain carries TRBV7-8 and TRBJ1-1; 10 bases match TRBD1. The ends lost 1 base at V and 5 bases at J; junction bases unmatched: 4. The CDR3 length is 15 residues. CDR1 SGHVS and CDR2 FQNEAQ come from the germline V gene. The CDR3 reads CASSLVDRGQTEAFF. The DNA for the CDR3 is TGTGCCAGCAGCTTAGTAGACAGGGGGCAGACTGAAGCTTTCTTT.

This chain links TRBV3-1 (or the pseudogene TRBV3-2) with TRBJ1-6, with D perhaps TRBD1 (5 bases). V was shortened by 3 bases and J by 7 bases, with 13 bases between the two germline ends. This CDR3 has 15 amino acids. The germline V gene has CDR1 LGHDT and CDR2 YNNKEL (reference sequence). The CDR3 protein is CASSQPGRRNSPLHF. The CDR3 DNA is TGTGCCAGCAGCCAGCCGGGACGCAGAAATTCACCCCTCCACTTT.

The rearrangement uses TRBV6-5 and TRBJ1-1, with 8 bases matching TRBD1. CDR3 length: 14 amino acids. Per the germline V gene, CDR1 is MNHEY and CDR2 is SVGAGI. Trimming at V came to 6 bases and at J to 4 bases, leaving 7 bases not matched to a gene. CDR3 nucleotide sequence: TGTGCCAGCAGCCCCGACAGGGGCGGCACTGAAGCTTTCTTT. Translating gives CASSPDRGGTEAFF.

This chain connects TRBV7-2 to TRBJ2-2; D call uncertain. The germline V gene has CDR1 SGHTA and CDR2 FQGNSA. The CDR3 consists of 14 residues. The V and J ends lost 3 bases and 2 bases respectively, with 7 bases between them. The chain's CDR3 is CASSFMTNTGELFF. Here the CDR3 DNA reads TGTGCCAGCAGCTTCATGACAAACACCGGGGAGCTGTTTTTT.

In regard to this clone: Other DNA sequences from this sample encode an identical CDR3 as well. This rearrangement joins TRBV7-9 to TRBJ1-1; TRBD1 matches at 9 bases. With V trimmed by 3 bases and J by 3 bases, 5 bases remained unmatched. CDR3 length equals 15 residues. Germline V CDR1 and CDR2: SEHNR, FQNEAQ (reference sequence). The CDR3 loop reads CASSLGQGSDTEAFF. The CDR3 DNA follows: TGTGCCAGCAGCTTGGGACAGGGATCCGACACTGAAGCTTTCTTT.

The rearrangement links TRBV30 to TRBJ1-2; TRBD1 might be the D (5 bases). Germline loops: CDR1 GTSNPN, CDR2 SVGIG (reference sequence). There are 12 residues in the CDR3. Between the trimmed V and J ends, which lost 5 bases and 0 bases, there was a span of 7 bases. The CDR3 protein is CAWQGTNYGYTF. CDR3 nucleotides: TGTGCCTGGCAGGGAACTAACTATGGCTACACCTTC.

V gene TRBV7-7 combines with J gene TRBJ2-1; possibly TRBD1 for D (5 bases). The germline V and J ends were trimmed by 2 bases and 2 bases, with 10 bases remaining between them. The germline V gene encodes CDR1 SSHAT and CDR2 FNYEAQ (reference sequence). The CDR3 runs 15 residues. CDR3 loop: CASSLHQGPYNEQFF. For the CDR3, the DNA is TGTGCCAGCAGCTTACATCAGGGTCCCTACAATGAGCAGTTCTTC.

The CDR3 sequence: CASSEAFGSYEQYF. In DNA form, the CDR3 reads TGTGCCAGCAGTGAAGCGTTCGGATCCTACGAGCAGTACTTC. The V gene is TRBV6-1, the J gene TRBJ2-7; unclear D gene. This CDR3 spans 14 amino acids. The V end was cut by 0 bases, the J end by 1 base, with 7 bases between. Germline CDR1 MNHNS, CDR2 SASEGT.

The V and J genes are TRBV3-1 (or the pseudogene TRBV3-2) and TRBJ1-1; D gene uncertain. From germline, CDR1 is LGHDT and CDR2 YNNKEL (reference sequence). This CDR3 region has 14 residues. Between the trimmed V and J ends, which lost 6 bases and 0 bases, there was a span of 11 bases. The CDR3 nucleotides are TGTGCCAGCAGACCGGACTCCTTGAACACTGAAGCTTTCTTT. Residues: CASRPDSLNTEAFF.

This clone showed up just once. This rearrangement joins TRBV5-4 to TRBJ2-1; tentative D call: TRBD2 (5 bases). Germline assignment: CDR1 SGHNT and CDR2 YYREEE (reference sequence). V shed 0 bases and J shed 0 bases, with 10 bases lying between them. The CDR3 has 16 residues. CDR3 DNA: TGTGCCAGCAGCTTGGCGGGATCGAGCTCCTACAATGAGCAGTTCTTC. Translation: CASSLAGSSSYNEQFF.

This chain links TRBV5-8 with TRBJ1-4; possible D gene TRBD1, 5 bases. The CDR3 contains 13 residues. Trimming stripped 9 bases from V and 0 bases from J, with 9 bases between. Germline V lookup: CDR1 SGHTS, CDR2 YDEGEE. The CDR3 is CAIQGATNEKLFF. The DNA of the CDR3 is TGTGCCATCCAGGGTGCAACTAATGAAAAACTGTTTTTT.